Reported below is one T cell receptor beta chain. Its specificity is unknown. This CDR3 is 13 amino acids long. V lost 2 bases, J lost 4 bases, and 8 bases lay in between. Germline CDR1 is MNHNS and CDR2 is SASEGT. The data derive from a study of T-cell memory formation after mild COVID-19. The study, taken as a whole, reports: Whereas later expanders leaned CD4+, clones contracting day 15 to 85 showed a balanced CD4/CD8 makeup. Pre-infection memory already had some responding clones, implying cross-reactive memory joined. Mainly in CM and EM were contracting CD4+ clones; CD8+ were in EMRA.

A 5'RACE reaction primed in the constant segment made cDNA libraries of TCR alpha and TCR beta, and these carried sample barcodes and UMIs. TCRdb re-called the 5' RACE reads through MiXCR, storing one row per CDR3 protein. This table holds about 400,000 distinct CDR3 sequences, 20% to 30% found once. The chain carries TRBV6-1 and TRBJ2-5, with TRBD1 as a possible D gene (6 bases). Sample: PBMCs or a T cell subset sorted from them (not recorded which). This TCR derives from an adult woman who had mild COVID-19 (a few samples of this study predate the infection). Cell type and time point are not known. Here the CDR3 DNA reads TGTGCCAGCAGTGAAAGGGGGACAGAGACCCAGTACTTC. It encodes CASSERGTETQYF.